This T cell receptor beta chain was captured in a study of a mutant IDH1 vaccine in newly diagnosed glioma. On the study more broadly: There were roughly 62% males and about 38% females among treated patients, whose mean age was about 41 years. Earlier care involved radiotherapy, temozolomide, or both, and the majority received both. Study-level points and caveats: Seemingly, top peripheral T cell clonotype changes bore no relation to pseudoprogression.

Method: immunoSEQ multiplex PCR; TCRdb's copy keeps in-frame clones and lacks some. The sample includes 80,000 to 100,000 clones, roughly 80% of them seen just once. The CDR3 is 14 amino acids. Trimming cost V 9 bases and J 0 bases, with 12 bases left between them. Per the germline V gene, CDR1 is MNHNS and CDR2 is SASEGT. Notes on this clone: Its antigen remains unknown.

Time point given: baseline, week 1 (first vaccination visit). As to treatment: pre-vaccination baseline after standard-of-care therapy. Donors' newly diagnosed IDH1-mutant WHO grade 3 or 4 astrocytomas lacked nuclear ATRX. The sequence was collected from a middle-aged man with glioma. Some clones in this sample may be carry-over from other donors' samples. This specimen consisted of PBMCs, obtained from a glioma patient treated with radiotherapy, temozolomide or both. The V call is TRBV6-1, the J call TRBJ1-5, with D unclear. The CDR3 DNA reads TGTGCCAGACAACCCGAATATAGCAATCAGCCCCAGCATTTT. This codes for CARQPEYSNQPQHF.